The source of this T cell receptor beta chain is a study of T cell responses to AZD1222 COVID-19 vaccine. About this clone itself: Its target is unknown.

Study findings and constraints: Seropositive at baseline were only a handful of AZD1222 recipients. Receipt of two AZD1222 doses was followed by a rise in Spike-specific TCR breadth and depth. White British ancestry dominated among donors, who included more females, and clonal diversity was possibly underestimated.

CDR1 and CDR2 (germline): MDHEN, SYDVKM. The CDR3 contains 16 residues. Trimming cost V 3 bases and J 0 bases; bases outside gene matches: 6. Data came from immunoSEQ multiplex PCR; TCRdb stores just in-frame clones and leaves some out. The sample includes roughly 150,000 clones, over 85% seen only once; the top ten take under 2.5%. The sequencing here drew on peripheral blood, taken on day 0 of AZD1222 vaccination. The chain uses TRBV28 and TRBJ1-1, with 8 bases fitting TRBD1. This TCR was sampled from an adult in good health. In DNA form, the CDR3 reads TGTGCCAGCAGTTTTCAGGGGGCGGGGGTGAACACTGAAGCTTTCTTT. Its translation is CASSFQGAGVNTEAFF.